The present T cell receptor beta chain was sequenced within a study of cytomegalovirus exposure and HLA in healthy donors. Study-level background: Of all 400 or so donors who were genotyped, 75% to 90% belonged to the Caucasian-associated ancestry cluster.

It was with 60 Vbeta and 13 Jbeta primers that the PCR ran. The data were produced by immunoSEQ multiplex PCR, yet TCRdb's version contains in-frame clones alone and is incomplete. This table has about 160,000 clones, approximately 78% appearing once. Study findings and constraints: Later analysis suggested most CMV-associated TCR beta chains were HLA-restricted.

On this clone itself: Its antigen is not known.

The trim removed 6 bases at V and 5 bases at J, leaving 6 bases unmatched. The CDR3 loop spans 14 amino acids. Germline assignment: CDR1 MNHEY and CDR2 SVGAGI. The chain uses TRBV6-5 and TRBJ1-1, with 10 bases fitting TRBD1. The TCR originated in a girl aged 2 to 10 in good health and CMV-seropositive. What was sequenced was PBMCs. The CDR3 nucleotides are TGTGCCAGCAGATCGACAGGGGGCAATACTGAAGCTTTCTTT. Protein product: CASRSTGGNTEAFF.